This is a list of T cell receptor beta chains from one sample in a study of CD8 T cells in Susac syndrome. From the immunoSEQ multiplex PCR reads, TCRdb called clonotypes with MiXCR, one entry per CDR3 protein. The repertoire holds 150,000 to 200,000 distinct CDR3 sequences, with around 94% as singletons. Material: CD4+ T cells from PBMCs. These receptors all stem from a human donor in good health. Both conserved end residues are trimmed from each CDR3. Clone size appears in some rows only: once, few, many, or a class for an expanded clone.

size: .; J: TRBJ1-2; V: TRBV15; CDR3: ATSRDREGRGYT
size: .; J: TRBJ2-7; V: TRBV29-1; CDR3: SVVQQYTSYEQY
size: .; J: TRBJ1-1; V: TRBV29-1; CDR3: SVAGTLNTEAF
size: .; J: TRBJ1-2; V: TRBV7-9; CDR3: ASSLKRGQGADYGYT
size: .; J: TRBJ1-2; V: TRBV4-3; CDR3: ASSIGQGYGYT
size: .; J: TRBJ1-1; V: TRBV5-1; CDR3: ASSHGQGLGTEAF
size: .; J: TRBJ2-7; V: TRBV29-1; CDR3: SVVRDRLSYEQY
size: .; J: TRBJ2-5; V: TRBV6-6; CDR3: ASSKGIGGEETQY
size: .; J: TRBJ1-2; V: TRBV28; CDR3: ASSPHAAGFDGYT
size: .; J: TRBJ2-5; V: TRBV12-3/TRBV12-4; CDR3: ASSRQTSGGEY
size: once; J: TRBJ2-2; V: TRBV9; CDR3: ASSVTAGTGELF
size: .; J: TRBJ2-6; V: TRBV7-3; CDR3: ASSPGHPGANVLT
size: .; J: TRBJ2-5; V: TRBV20-1; CDR3: SPSPNGGPETQY
size: .; J: TRBJ1-2; V: TRBV27; CDR3: ASSPNLASYGYT
size: .; J: TRBJ2-3; V: TRBV4-3; CDR3: ASSQGRGAYTDTQY
size: .; J: TRBJ1-3; V: TRBV20-1; CDR3: SARDPRQGSGNTIY
size: .; J: TRBJ1-2; V: TRBV7-9; CDR3: ASSLPVNYGYT
size: .; J: TRBJ1-2; V: TRBV15; CDR3: ATSRDRGQGNYGYT
size: .; J: TRBJ1-3; V: TRBV9; CDR3: ASSQQGESGNTIY
size: .; J: TRBJ1-2; V: TRBV15; CDR3: ATSRDLEASGYT
size: .; J: TRBJ1-2; V: TRBV20-1; CDR3: SARDLAGGGYGYT
size: .; J: TRBJ1-2; V: TRBV24-1; CDR3: ATSDPYGYT
size: .; J: TRBJ2-5; V: TRBV5-6; CDR3: ASNLGRRAIETQY
size: .; J: TRBJ2-2; V: TRBV7-2; CDR3: ASFGQGRTGELF
size: .; J: TRBJ2-3; V: TRBV5-1; CDR3: ASSSPEGTDTQY
size: once; J: TRBJ1-1; V: TRBV20-1; CDR3: SASKGQGFEAF
size: .; J: TRBJ2-7; V: TRBV5-1; CDR3: ASSAFSRTYEQY